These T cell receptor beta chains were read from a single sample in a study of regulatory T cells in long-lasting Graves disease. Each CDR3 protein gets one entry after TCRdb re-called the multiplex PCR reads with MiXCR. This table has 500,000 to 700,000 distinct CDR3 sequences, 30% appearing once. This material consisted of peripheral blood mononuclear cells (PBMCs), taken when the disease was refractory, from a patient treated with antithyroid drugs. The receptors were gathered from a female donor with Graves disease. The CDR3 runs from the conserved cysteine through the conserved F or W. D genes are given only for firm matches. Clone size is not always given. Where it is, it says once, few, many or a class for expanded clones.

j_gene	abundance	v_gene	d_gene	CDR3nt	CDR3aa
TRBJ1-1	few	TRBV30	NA	TGTGCGACGCCGGGGGTGAACACTGAAGCTTTCTTT	CATPGVNTEAFF
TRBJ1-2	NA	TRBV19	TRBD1	TGTGCCAGTATTTGGGACGCGACCGGGACAGGGGGACATGGCTACACCTTC	CASIWDATGTGGHGYTF
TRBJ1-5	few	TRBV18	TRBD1	TGTGCCAGCTCAACGACAGGGGTGGGCAATCAGCCCCAGCATTTT	CASSTTGVGNQPQHF
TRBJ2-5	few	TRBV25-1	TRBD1	TGTGCCAGCAGTGGGGACAGGGGGCGGGCAGAGACCCAGTACTTC	CASSGDRGRAETQYF
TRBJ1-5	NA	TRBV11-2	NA	TGTGCCAGCAGCTCCTCACCTAGTATGACAGGTCGCAATCAGCCCCAGCATTTT	CASSSSPSMTGRNQPQHF
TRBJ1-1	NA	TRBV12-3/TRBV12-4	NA	TGTGCCAGCAGTCCTGGTGGGGGTATGAACACTGAAGCTTTCTTT	CASSPGGGMNTEAFF
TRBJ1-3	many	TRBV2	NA	TGTGCCAGCAGTGGGGGGAGGACTAACTCTGGAAACACCATATATTTT	CASSGGRTNSGNTIYF
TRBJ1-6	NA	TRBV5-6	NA	TGTGCCAGCAGCTTCGGTGCAGGAACACATAATTCACCCCTCCACTTT	CASSFGAGTHNSPLHF
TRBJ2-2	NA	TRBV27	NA	TGTGCCAGCAGTTTAAAGCCCGTTGGGAGCTCCACCGGGGAGCTGTTTTTT	CASSLKPVGSSTGELFF
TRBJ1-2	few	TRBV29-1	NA	TGCAGCGTTGATGCGGCAGTTTTTGGCTACACCTTC	CSVDAAVFGYTF
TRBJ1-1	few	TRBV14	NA	TGTGCCAGCAGCCAAGAAATTGGGCGGGTAAACACTGAAGCTTTCTTT	CASSQEIGRVNTEAFF